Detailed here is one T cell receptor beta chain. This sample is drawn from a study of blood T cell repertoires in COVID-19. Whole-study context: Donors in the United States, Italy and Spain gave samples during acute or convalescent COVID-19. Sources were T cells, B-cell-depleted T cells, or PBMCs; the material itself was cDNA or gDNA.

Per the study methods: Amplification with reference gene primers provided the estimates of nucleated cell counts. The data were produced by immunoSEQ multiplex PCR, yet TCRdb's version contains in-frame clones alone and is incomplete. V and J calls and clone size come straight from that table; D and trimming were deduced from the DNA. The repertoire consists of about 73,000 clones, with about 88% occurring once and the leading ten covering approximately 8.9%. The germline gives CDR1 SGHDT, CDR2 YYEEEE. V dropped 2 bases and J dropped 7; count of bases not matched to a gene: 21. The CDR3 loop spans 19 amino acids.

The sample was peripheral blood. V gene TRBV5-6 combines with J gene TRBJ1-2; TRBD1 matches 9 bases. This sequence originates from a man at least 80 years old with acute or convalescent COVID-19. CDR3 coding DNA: TGTGCCAGCAGCTTTATGGGACTTCAGTACAGGGGGCGTGTCTTTGGCTACACCTTC. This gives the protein CASSFMGLQYRGRVFGYTF.